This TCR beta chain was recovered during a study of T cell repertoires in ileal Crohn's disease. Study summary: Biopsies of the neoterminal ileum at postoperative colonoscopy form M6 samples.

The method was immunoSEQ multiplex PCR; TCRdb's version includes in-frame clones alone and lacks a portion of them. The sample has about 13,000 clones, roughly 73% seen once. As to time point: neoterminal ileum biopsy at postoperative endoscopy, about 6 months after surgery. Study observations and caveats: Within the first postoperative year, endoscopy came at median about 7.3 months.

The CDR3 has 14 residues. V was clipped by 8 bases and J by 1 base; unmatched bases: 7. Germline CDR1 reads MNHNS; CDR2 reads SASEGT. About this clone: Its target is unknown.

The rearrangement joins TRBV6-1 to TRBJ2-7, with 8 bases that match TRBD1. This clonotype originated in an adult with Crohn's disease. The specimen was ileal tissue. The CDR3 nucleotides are TGTGCCAGCCGGGACAGGTTACTTTCCTACGAGCAGTACTTC. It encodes CASRDRLLSYEQYF.